These T cell receptor beta chains were read from a single sample in a study of control samples from healthy donors and cancer patients. The repertoire was sequenced with immunoSEQ multiplex PCR; TCRdb's copy has only in-frame clones and lacks some. The data hold about 83,000 clones, with 75% to 95% observed a single time. Sequencing was performed on blood. Receptors were obtained from a man younger than 40 in good health. CDR3s include the opening cysteine and the closing phenylalanine or tryptophan. A D gene is named only where the DNA matches it firmly. Clone size, where shown, is once, few, many, or a class for clones that have expanded.

TRBV11-2	-	TRBJ2-1	TRBD2	CASSFRTSAYNEQFF	TGTGCCAGCAGCTTCCGTACTAGCGCTTACAATGAGCAGTTCTTC
TRBV9	-	TRBJ2-1	-	CASSVEAGVYNEQFF	TGTGCCAGCAGCGTAGAAGCAGGGGTCTACAATGAGCAGTTCTTC
TRBV7-7	-	TRBJ2-5	-	CASSEGGVETQYF	TGTGCCAGCAGCGAAGGGGGAGTGGAGACCCAGTACTTC
TRBV19	once	TRBJ2-1	-	CASSRDTKANEQFF	TGTGCCAGTAGCCGGGACACCAAGGCGAATGAGCAGTTCTTC
TRBV28	-	TRBJ2-5	-	CASSLREAAQLQETQYF	TGTGCCAGCAGTTTGAGGGAGGCAGCTCAGCTTCAAGAGACCCAGTACTTC
TRBV5-1	-	TRBJ2-7	-	CASSLQPGYEQYF	TGCGCCAGCAGCCTGCAACCGGGTTACGAGCAGTACTTC
TRBV4-2	-	TRBJ2-1	TRBD2	CASSLSRGDVGWNEQFF	TGTGCCAGCAGCCTCTCACGGGGGGACGTCGGTTGGAATGAGCAGTTCTTC
TRBV30	-	TRBJ2-3	TRBD2	CAWRAGGRDTQYF	TGTGCCTGGAGGGCGGGAGGCCGAGATACGCAGTATTTT
TRBV5-1	-	TRBJ1-2	TRBD1	CASSLHSGQGNGYTF	TGCGCCAGCAGCTTGCATTCGGGACAGGGCAATGGCTACACCTTC
TRBV3-1/TRBV3-2	-	TRBJ1-6	-	CASSQTWGLVHF	TGTGCCAGCAGCCAAACTTGGGGCCTAGTTCACTTT
TRBV7-2	few	TRBJ1-5	TRBD1	CASSSTGANQPQHF	TGTGCCAGCAGCTCGACAGGGGCCAATCAGCCCCAGCATTTT
TRBV1	-	TRBJ1-5	-	CTSSQDRGTQPQHF	TGCACCAGCAGCCAAGACAGGGGGACTCAGCCCCAGCATTTT
TRBV27	-	TRBJ2-3	-	CASSFERTLGDTQYF	TGTGCCAGCAGTTTCGAACGGACCCTTGGGGATACGCAGTATTTT
TRBV5-1	-	TRBJ1-2	-	CASSVGTLDDPYGYTF	TGCGCCAGCAGCGTCGGGACTCTCGACGATCCCTATGGCTACACCTTC
TRBV28	-	TRBJ1-1	TRBD1	CASSILGQGTEAFF	TGTGCCAGCAGTATCTTGGGACAGGGGACTGAAGCTTTCTTT
TRBV28	-	TRBJ1-2	-	CASGRIGYGYTF	TGTGCCAGCGGGAGGATAGGCTATGGCTACACCTTC
TRBV18	-	TRBJ2-7	TRBD2	CASRGTSGSYEQYF	TGTGCCAGCCGGGGGACTAGCGGTTCCTACGAGCAGTACTTC
TRBV21-1	-	TRBJ2-3	-	CASSKRPVSTDTQYF	TGTGCCAGCAGCAAACGGCCTGTTAGCACAGATACGCAGTATTTT
TRBV11-2	-	TRBJ1-2	-	CASSLDRPYGYTF	TGTGCCAGCAGCTTAGACAGGCCCTATGGCTACACCTTC
TRBV3-1/TRBV3-2	-	TRBJ2-6	TRBD2	CASRSSGGAFGANVLTF	TGTGCCAGCAGGTCTAGCGGGGGGGCCTTTGGGGCCAACGTCCTGACTTTC
TRBV7-8	-	TRBJ2-3	-	CASRADLSTDTQYF	TGTGCCAGCAGGGCGGACCTGAGCACAGATACGCAGTATTTT
TRBV30	-	TRBJ2-7	TRBD2	CAWSVWEGPYEQYF	TGTGCCTGGAGTGTGTGGGAGGGCCCCTACGAGCAGTACTTC
TRBV7-6	-	TRBJ2-7	TRBD2	CASSLQERGLAESEQYF	TGTGCCAGCAGCTTACAGGAGAGAGGACTAGCGGAATCCGAGCAGTACTTC
TRBV7-6	-	TRBJ2-2	TRBD1	CASSQMDRVTGELFF	TGTGCCAGCAGTCAGATGGACAGGGTAACCGGGGAGCTGTTTTTT
TRBV19	-	TRBJ2-5	TRBD1	CASAYTDRPSETQYF	TGTGCCAGTGCCTATACGGACAGGCCCTCGGAGACCCAGTACTTC
TRBV28	-	TRBJ1-1	-	CASRRPGLRGVNTEAFF	TGTGCCAGCAGAAGACCGGGACTTAGGGGGGTGAACACTGAAGCTTTCTTT
TRBV27	-	TRBJ2-2	TRBD1	CASRAGGWGTGELFF	TGTGCCAGCAGGGCAGGGGGCTGGGGCACCGGGGAGCTGTTTTTT
TRBV29-1	-	TRBJ2-1	-	CSHREGSHNEQFF	TGCAGTCACAGGGAGGGTAGCCACAATGAGCAGTTCTTC
TRBV18	once	TRBJ1-3	-	CASSPTPGNTIYF	TGTGCCAGCTCACCGACCCCTGGAAACACCATATATTTT
TRBV5-1	-	TRBJ2-7	-	CASSLGILLVGEQYF	TGCGCCAGCAGCTTGGGAATACTACTAGTTGGAGAGCAGTACTTC
TRBV27	-	TRBJ1-4	-	CASSSLSTNEKLFF	TGTGCCAGCAGTTCTCTTTCGACTAATGAAAAACTGTTTTTT
TRBV9	-	TRBJ2-1	-	CASSPHEGPYNEQFF	TGTGCCAGCAGCCCTCACGAGGGCCCCTACAATGAGCAGTTCTTC
TRBV28	-	TRBJ1-1	-	CASNRLGNTEAFF	TGTGCCAGCAACCGTCTAGGGAACACTGAAGCTTTCTTT
TRBV18	-	TRBJ1-3	-	CASSPDLQTGNTIYF	TGTGCCAGCTCACCCGACCTACAAACTGGAAACACCATATATTTT
TRBV5-4	-	TRBJ2-3	-	CASSSGGGPRTDTQYF	TGTGCCAGCAGCTCTGGCGGAGGGCCAAGGACAGATACGCAGTATTTT
TRBV12-3/TRBV12-4	-	TRBJ2-1	TRBD1	CASSPTGGNEQFF	TGTGCCAGCAGCCCTACAGGGGGCAATGAGCAGTTCTTC
TRBV6-2/TRBV6-3	-	TRBJ1-1	-	CASSTRTWPNTEAFF	TGTGCCAGCAGTACACGGACATGGCCGAACACTGAAGCTTTCTTT
TRBV6-5	-	TRBJ2-1	-	CASSYSFGGNEQFF	TGTGCCAGCAGTTACTCCTTCGGGGGCAATGAGCAGTTCTTC
TRBV12-3/TRBV12-4	-	TRBJ1-6	-	CASSFQNSPLHF	TGTGCCAGCAGTTTTCAGAATTCACCCCTCCACTTT
TRBV3-1/TRBV3-2	-	TRBJ1-4	-	CASSPGSVIEKLFF	TGTGCCAGCAGCCCGGGATCTGTTATTGAAAAACTGTTTTTT
TRBV7-2	-	TRBJ2-5	-	CASTPGVRAGQETQYF	TGTGCCAGCACCCCAGGGGTGAGGGCCGGCCAAGAGACCCAGTACTTC
TRBV7-6	-	TRBJ2-4	-	CASSFSAAGSGNIQYF	TGTGCCAGCAGCTTTTCGGCCGCCGGTTCGGGGAACATTCAGTACTTC
TRBV5-1	-	TRBJ2-7	-	CASRDGYEQYF	TGCGCCAGTAGGGACGGGTACGAGCAGTACTTC
TRBV4-1	once	TRBJ1-1	TRBD1	CASSHPRRTGDSANTEAFF	TGCGCCAGCAGCCACCCTCGCCGCACAGGGGATAGCGCGAACACTGAAGCTTTCTTT
TRBV5-3	-	TRBJ2-5	-	CARSSDRSETQYF	TGTGCCAGAAGCTCCGACAGGTCAGAGACCCAGTACTTC
TRBV7-8	once	TRBJ2-5	-	CASSPAQGWETQYF	TGTGCCAGCAGCCCCGCCCAGGGGTGGGAGACCCAGTACTTC
TRBV2	once	TRBJ2-7	TRBD1	CASSPGTGEYF	TGTGCCAGCAGCCCCGGGACAGGGGAATACTTC
TRBV3-1/TRBV3-2	-	TRBJ1-1	-	CASSQEKFSPGTEAFF	TGTGCCAGCAGCCAAGAGAAATTCTCTCCGGGCACTGAAGCTTTCTTT